This T cell receptor (beta chain) appears in the sequencing data of a study of blood T cell repertoires in COVID-19. Study background: Nucleic acid was either cDNA or gDNA, and it came from T cells, B-cell-depleted T cells, or PBMCs.

Adults between roughly 18 and 95 years of age took part from about two dozen US areas. Germline loops: CDR1 SGHRS, CDR2 YFSETQ. Trimming removed 3 bases at V and 7 bases at J, with 16 bases between. The CDR3 spans 15 residues. Clones were read by immunoSEQ multiplex PCR, and TCRdb kept only the in-frame ones, dropping some. The table shows some 490,000 clones, with 80% to 90% occurring only once. This TCR was sampled from a woman aged 55-75 years who had recovered from COVID-19. The chain links TRBV5-1 to TRBJ2-2; D unclear. Specimen: PBMCs or T cells enriched from blood (not recorded which). Here the CDR3 reads CASSWNTEIGGELFF. CDR3 sequence (DNA): TGCGCCAGCAGCTGGAATACAGAAATCGGCGGGGAGCTGTTTTTT.